The 26 T cell receptor beta chains below were found in one sample sequenced in a study of T-cell reconstitution after alpha-beta-depleted transplantation in children. Unique molecular identifiers were incorporated when the TCRbeta library was constructed. A single record per CDR3 protein comes from TCRdb applying MiXCR to the PCR reads. The table has 240,000 or so distinct CDR3 sequences, around 7.8% seen once. Material: PBMCs, mostly from graft donor cells, obtained 180 days after TCRalphabeta/CD19-depleted stem cell transplant. All receptors come from a male patient younger than 18 who had a stem cell transplant for acute lymphoblastic leukemia, so the T cells may come from the graft donor.

This clonotype came up many times. This chain connects TRBV20-1 to TRBJ1-6; D is undetermined. V lost 3 bases and J lost 11, with 14 bases in between. CDR1 is DFQATT and CDR2 is SNEGSKA in the germline V gene (reference sequence). This CDR3 has 13 amino acids. CDR3 DNA: TGCAGTGCTAGTATCCAACCAACCACACCCCTCCACTTT. Amino acid sequence: CSASIQPTTPLHF.

This clonotype has only one observation. J is TRBJ2-1 and V is TRBV3-1; 9 nucleotides match TRBD2. CDR1 is LGHDT, CDR2 YNNKEL, per germline (reference sequence). CDR3 size: 17 residues. The V gene end was trimmed by 8 bases and the J gene end by 0 bases; junction bases not matched to a gene: 11. CDR3 sequence reads: CASSKRVSGSSYNEQFF. The CDR3 DNA reads TGTGCCAGCTCCAAGCGGGTTAGCGGGAGCTCCTACAATGAGCAGTTCTTC.

This clonotype was seen ten or more times. The chain couples TRBV29-1 to TRBJ2-4, with TRBD1 identical over 7 bases. The CDR3 loop spans 11 amino acids. V lost 4 bases, J lost 14 bases, and 8 bases stayed unmatched. Germline V gene data show CDR1 as SQVTM and CDR2 as ANQGSEA. The CDR3 loop is CSVVKGQVEYF. In DNA, the CDR3 is TGCAGCGTTGTTAAAGGACAGGTCGAGTACTTC.

This clonotype was seen repeatedly, ten times or more. The J gene is TRBJ1-1, the V gene TRBV7-9, with D perhaps matching TRBD1 (6 bases). There are 14 residues in the CDR3. Per germline, CDR1 SEHNR and CDR2 FQNEAQ (reference sequence). V shed 1 base and J shed 3 bases, with 9 bases lying between them. The CDR3 nucleotides read TGTGCCAGCAGCTTAGTAAGGGGGGACACTGAAGCTTTCTTT. Its translation is CASSLVRGDTEAFF.

This clonotype was observed a handful of times. This chain connects TRBV5-4 to TRBJ2-5, with 8 bases that match TRBD1. The CDR3 contains 14 residues. CDR1 is SGHNT and CDR2 is YYREEE in the germline V gene (reference sequence). With V trimmed by 5 bases and J by 7 bases, 10 bases remained unmatched. CDR3 protein: CASRTTGEGGTQYF. In DNA form, the CDR3 reads TGTGCCAGCAGGACGACAGGGGAAGGGGGGACCCAGTACTTC.

This clonotype has ten or more counts. The V gene is TRBV5-1, the J gene TRBJ2-1, with unresolved D. Germline lookup yields CDR1 SGHRS and CDR2 YFSETQ. The CDR3 consists of 13 residues. Deletions cut 3 bases from V and 4 bases from J, with 8 bases between. The CDR3 sequence is CASSSGEYNEQFF. The CDR3 DNA is TGCGCCAGCAGCTCTGGTGAATACAATGAGCAGTTCTTC.

This clonotype was seen ten or more times. J is TRBJ1-1 and V is TRBV6-5; a possible D gene is TRBD1 (6 bases). The V and J ends lost 2 bases and 5 bases respectively, with 12 bases between them. Germline V CDR1 and CDR2: MNHEY, SVGAGI. CDR3 length: 14 residues. The chain's CDR3 is CASSYRDRKTEAFF. The CDR3 DNA is TGTGCCAGCAGTTACAGAGACAGGAAGACTGAAGCTTTCTTT.

This clonotype was seen just once. This sequence may be a read error, since a much larger clone differs from it by one base. The chain combines TRBV4-3 with TRBJ2-7; D gene ambiguous. This CDR3 is 14 amino acids long. The germline V gene encodes CDR1 LGHNA and CDR2 YSLEER. The CDR3 region is CASSQDRALYDQYF. The CDR3 nucleotides read TGCGCCAGCAGCCAAGATCGAGCCCTCTACGACCAGTACTTC.

This clonotype showed up many times. The DNA of the CDR3 is TGCAGCGTGGAGACAGGGGGCGGTGAAAAACTGTTTTTT. It is translated as CSVETGGGEKLFF. This chain links TRBV29-1 with TRBJ1-4, with TRBD1 identical over 10 bases. CDR1 and CDR2 (germline): SQVTM, ANQGSEA. V lost 6 bases to trimming and J lost 7 bases; unmatched junction nucleotides: 5. The CDR3 has 13 residues.

The chain is built from TRBV3-1 and TRBJ2-5; 16 bases are a match to TRBD2. Germline V gene data show CDR1 as LGHDT and CDR2 as YNNKEL (reference sequence). V lost 4 bases to trimming and J lost 5 bases; unmatched junction nucleotides: 4. CDR3 length: 16 residues. The CDR3 bases are TGTGCCAGCAGCCCGGGACTAGCGGGGGGGGGTGAGACCCAGTACTTC. Protein sequence: CASSPGLAGGGETQYF.

This clonotype was seen many times. The chain uses TRBV10-3 and TRBJ1-5, with D possibly TRBD1 on 6 matching bases. V was clipped by 11 bases and J by 4 bases, with 12 bases between them. CDR3 length: 12 residues. Germline values: CDR1 ENHRY, CDR2 SYGVKD. The CDR3 region is CAVLQGNQPQHF. CDR3 DNA: TGTGCCGTCCTCCAGGGGAATCAGCCCCAGCATTTT.

This clonotype has at least ten counts. This chain joins TRBV10-3 and TRBJ1-2; 8 positions match TRBD1. Per germline, CDR1 ENHRY and CDR2 SYGVKD. This CDR3 is built from 14 residues. V shed 6 bases, J shed 2 bases, and the junction held 5 bases outside the gene matches. CDR3: CAIRGTGSNYGYTF. The CDR3 DNA follows: TGTGCCATCAGGGGGACAGGATCCAACTATGGCTACACCTTC.

About this clonotype itself: A much larger clonotype is one base distant, so this may be a read error. This sequence joins TRBV5-1 and TRBJ1-2; D gene ambiguous. V gave up 0 bases and J gave up 7 bases, with 10 bases separating them. Germline CDR1 SGHRS, CDR2 YFSETQ. This CDR3 is built from 13 residues. This CDR3 is CASSLERGGGYTF. The CDR3 DNA is TGCGCCAGCAGCTTGGAACGGGGAGGTGGCTACACCTTC.

This clonotype was recorded at least ten times. This chain's CDR3 is CAISEYRDRDADTQYF. The CDR3 coding sequence is TGTGCCATCAGTGAGTACCGGGACAGGGACGCAGATACGCAGTATTTT. The chain is built from TRBV10-3 and TRBJ2-3; 9 bases map to TRBD1. Germline V gives CDR1 ENHRY, CDR2 SYGVKD. With 1 base clipped from V and 4 bases from J, the junction kept 6 bases outside the gene matches. The CDR3 runs 16 residues.

This clonotype was detected many times. The genes are TRBV6-5 and TRBJ2-7; TRBD1 aligns across 7 bases. J lost 5 bases, V lost 0 bases, and 4 bases had no gene match. There are 14 residues in the CDR3. Germline CDR1 is MNHEY and CDR2 is SVGAGI. CDR3 sequence: CASSYSRQGHEQYF. CDR3 sequence (DNA): TGTGCCAGCAGTTACTCGAGACAGGGCCACGAGCAGTACTTC.

This clonotype was recorded at least ten times. The V call is TRBV9, the J call TRBJ2-1, with TRBD1 matching 7 bases. The CDR3 is made up of 17 amino acids. Germline V gene data show CDR1 as SGDLS and CDR2 as YYNGEE. V gave up 0 bases and J gave up 3 bases; unmatched junction bases: 9. The CDR3 DNA reads as TGTGCCAGCAGCGTAGACAAGAGGACAGGTGACTACAATGAGCAGTTCTTC. Protein sequence: CASSVDKRTGDYNEQFF.

The V gene is TRBV19, the J gene TRBJ2-6; D not certain. Trimming shortened V by 9 bases and J by 0 bases, and 12 bases separated the two germline ends. CDR3 length equals 15 residues. The germline V gene has CDR1 LNHDA and CDR2 SQIVND (reference sequence). As DNA, the CDR3 is TGTGCCAGCTCGCCGTCGGGCTCTGGGGCCAACGTCCTGACTTTC. Its translation is CASSPSGSGANVLTF.

This clonotype was counted many times. The V call is TRBV5-1, the J call TRBJ1-4, with D uncertain. The CDR3 consists of 17 residues. Germline lookup yields CDR1 SGHRS and CDR2 YFSETQ. With 4 bases removed from V and 4 bases from J, the gap between germline ends came to 20 bases. The CDR3 loop reads CASSPTNGFPFNEKLFF. The CDR3 DNA sequence: TGCGCCAGCAGCCCCACTAACGGGTTCCCTTTTAATGAAAAACTGTTTTTT.

Ten or more counts support this clonotype. The chain has TRBV27 and TRBJ2-1, with a possible D match to TRBD2 (5 bases). The CDR3 is 17 residues long. V lost 5 bases, J lost 2 bases, and 19 bases lay in between. CDR1 is MNHEY and CDR2 is SMNVEV in the germline V gene (reference sequence). The chain's CDR3 is CASSRGSSGVPYNEQFF. In DNA, the CDR3 is TGTGCCAGCAGTCGAGGGTCATCCGGGGTCCCCTACAATGAGCAGTTCTTC.

This clonotype occurred many times. The junction does not match germline at one end; this may be a read error. J is TRBJ2-7 and V is TRBV10-3; 9 bases match TRBD1. This CDR3 comprises 17 residues. CDR1 ENHRY and CDR2 SYGVKD come from the germline V gene. The CDR3: CAITEGHGTGNFYEQYF. In DNA, the CDR3 is TGTGCCATCACTGAGGGGCACGGGACAGGGAATTTCTACGAGCAGTACTTC.

This clonotype was found many times. J is TRBJ1-4 and V is TRBV7-9; the D gene is possibly TRBD1 (6 bases). Trimming left V 6 bases short and J 6 bases short, with 11 bases between. The germline V gene encodes CDR1 SEHNR and CDR2 FQNEAQ (reference sequence). The CDR3 is made up of 13 amino acids. The CDR3: CASSGTMDEKLFF. The DNA of the CDR3 is TGTGCCAGCAGTGGGACAATGGATGAAAAACTGTTTTTT.

Regarding this clonotype: This may arise from a read error, as a much more abundant clone is one base away. The chain has TRBV6-2 or TRBV6-3 and TRBJ2-7, with D perhaps matching TRBD2 (6 bases). Germline CDR1 and CDR2: MNHEY and SVGEGT. V dropped 2 bases and J dropped 4 bases, with 18 bases sitting between them. The CDR3 is made up of 16 amino acids. The CDR3 protein is CASSYLGLLGLYEQYF. Written as DNA, the CDR3 is TGTGCCAGCAGTTACCTGGGACTCCTGGGTCTTTACGAGCAGTACTTC.

Many counts were recorded for this clonotype. This rearrangement joins TRBV12-3 or TRBV12-4 to TRBJ1-1; D is perhaps TRBD1 (6 bases). CDR3 length: 14 residues. V was pared by 3 bases and J by 7 bases, with 15 bases between. Here the CDR3 DNA reads TGTGCCAGCAGTTTCAAAGGGGGTGGGGGTGAAGCTTTCTTT. Translating it yields CASSFKGGGGEAFF.

The table lists this clonotype with many counts. This chain connects TRBV27 to TRBJ2-1, with TRBD2 identical over 8 bases. Trimming removed 7 bases from V and 4 bases from J; junction bases left unmatched: 9. Germline lookup yields CDR1 MNHEY and CDR2 SMNVEV (reference sequence). This CDR3 comprises 15 residues. CDR3: CASTEGGRLYNEQFF. CDR3 DNA: TGTGCCAGCACCGAGGGCGGGAGGCTATACAATGAGCAGTTCTTC.

This clonotype was observed at least ten times. The chain carries TRBV20-1 and TRBJ2-3; 9 positions match TRBD2. Germline V gene sequence: CDR1 DFQATT, CDR2 SNEGSKA (reference sequence). This CDR3 comprises 15 residues. V was pared by 3 bases and J by 4 bases, with 8 bases of the junction left unmatched. DNA of the CDR3: TGCAGTGCTAGCCCCCTAGCGGGAAGCCCAGATACGCAGTATTTT. It is translated as CSASPLAGSPDTQYF.

This clonotype has a count of ten or more. The chain carries TRBV5-5 and TRBJ2-2, with 7 bases matching TRBD1. From germline, CDR1 is SGHKS and CDR2 YYEKEE (reference sequence). The CDR3 is 17 amino acids. V gave up 0 bases and J gave up 4 bases; unmatched junction bases: 9. CDR3 coding DNA: TGTGCCAGCAGCTTGGTATTTCAACGACAGGGCACCGGGGAGCTGTTTTTT. This encodes CASSLVFQRQGTGELFF. Filled out from reference TRBV5-5 and TRBJ2-2, the complete variable domain reads DAGVTQSPTHLIKTRGQQVTLRCSPISGHKSVSWYQQVLGQGPQFIFQYYEKEERGRGNFPDRFSARQFPNYSSELNVNALLLGDSALYLCASSLVFQRQGTGELFFGEGSRLTVL.